This entry is about one T cell receptor beta chain. Under the authors' procedure: Reference gene primer amplification gave estimated nucleated cell counts. The data were produced by immunoSEQ multiplex PCR, yet TCRdb's version contains in-frame clones alone and is incomplete. V and J calls and clone size are those listed in that table; D and trimming were worked out from the DNA. This sample yields some 110,000 clones, of which over 65% are seen a single time; roughly 29% belongs to the top ten. These data come from a study of blood T cell repertoires in COVID-19. The receptor was derived from a man aged 60 to 75 with acute or convalescent COVID-19. Sequencing was performed on peripheral blood.

This CDR3 is CASTPISPGGYTF. The DNA for the CDR3 is TGTGCCAGCACCCCTATTTCCCCGGGGGGCTACACCTTC. The chain has TRBV6-5 and TRBJ1-2; D remains ambiguous. V lost 7 bases and J 8 bases, leaving 17 bases between the germline ends. The CDR3 totals 13 residues. The germline gives CDR1 MNHEY, CDR2 SVGAGI.